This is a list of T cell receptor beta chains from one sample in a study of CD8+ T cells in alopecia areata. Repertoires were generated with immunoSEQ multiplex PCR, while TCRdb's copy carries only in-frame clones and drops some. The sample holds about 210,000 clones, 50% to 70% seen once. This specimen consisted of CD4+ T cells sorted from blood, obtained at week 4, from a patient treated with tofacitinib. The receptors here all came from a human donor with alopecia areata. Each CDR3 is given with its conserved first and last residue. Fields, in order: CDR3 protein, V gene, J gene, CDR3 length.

CASSPRSGDTQYF,TRBV5-1,TRBJ2-3,13
CASSLEGNYGYTF,TRBV7-9,TRBJ1-2,13
CASSKGQLLHGYTF,TRBV7-2,TRBJ1-2,14
CASSQRTGANSGANVLTF,TRBV4-3,TRBJ2-6,18
CASSINLADTQYF,TRBV11-2,TRBJ2-3,13
CAWARDSYEQYF,TRBV30,TRBJ2-7,12
CASSLLPPEAFF,TRBV7-2,TRBJ1-1,12
CASRKAVGVLTF,TRBV2,TRBJ2-6,12
CASSVASGQGINTEAFF,TRBV9,TRBJ1-1,17
CAWGPGTGRRTF,TRBV30,TRBJ1-2,12
CASSADRTSNNEQFF,TRBV2,TRBJ2-1,15
CASSLSRGASGTDTQYF,TRBV7-2,TRBJ2-3,17
CASSHMNSPLHF,TRBV5-1,TRBJ1-6,12
CAWSRAGANVLTF,TRBV30,TRBJ2-6,13
CASSLGSGGETQYF,TRBV7-2,TRBJ2-5,14
CASSLLATYNEQFF,TRBV27,TRBJ2-1,14
CASSDLWGRGTEAFF,TRBV25-1,TRBJ1-1,15
CSATTYNEQFF,TRBV20-1,TRBJ2-1,11
CASSLTGQGSNQPQHF,TRBV27,TRBJ1-5,16
CASSARGVGNTEAFF,TRBV11-2,TRBJ1-1,15
CASRRTGSGANVLTF,TRBV5-4,TRBJ2-6,15
CASSLDPPDEKLFF,TRBV5-1,TRBJ1-4,14
CASHVSGGSTDTQYF,TRBV19,TRBJ2-3,15
CASSQGLADLTDTQYF,TRBV4-3,TRBJ2-3,16
CASSAGTVSYEQYF,TRBV9,TRBJ2-7,14
CASSQAVGGYEQYF,TRBV4-3,TRBJ2-7,14
CASSIVENQPQHF,TRBV19,TRBJ1-5,13
CASSLTGGSYNEQFF,TRBV7-2,TRBJ2-1,15
CASSLNPSGGTDTQYF,TRBV7-6,TRBJ2-3,16
CSVSPGHQETQYF,TRBV29-1,TRBJ2-5,13
CSALAGGRTDTQYF,TRBV29-1,TRBJ2-3,14
CASSQGEAETQYF,TRBV14,TRBJ2-5,13
CSASAVAEQFF,TRBV20-1,TRBJ2-1,11
CASRQGTGELFF,TRBV27,TRBJ2-2,12
CASKTGTGELFF,TRBV19,TRBJ2-2,12
CSVESCPKESNQPQHF,TRBV29-1,TRBJ1-5,16